This TCR beta chain was sequenced in a study of blood T cell repertoires in COVID-19. Study background: The analysed material was cDNA or gDNA that came from T cells, B-cell-depleted T cells, or PBMCs.

Trimming left V 6 bases short and J 8 bases short, with 11 bases between. Per germline, CDR1 SEHNR and CDR2 FQNEAQ (reference sequence). This CDR3 is 13 amino acids long. Study members were between about 18 and 89 years old and lived in approximately 25 US regions. Cohort 3 donors counted as recovered after two negative PCRs, clearance, or resolved symptoms. Original analysis: Estimation of nucleated cell counts was performed using reference gene primer amplification. Sequencing was performed with immunoSEQ multiplex PCR; in TCRdb, only in-frame clones are kept and a portion is missing. D and trimming were read from the DNA, whereas the V and J calls and clone size are those reported in that table. The sample records about 430,000 clones, around 91% being singletons.

V is TRBV7-9 and J is TRBJ1-6; tentatively, D is TRBD1 (5 bases). This TCR derives from a man aged 30 to 39 who had recovered from COVID-19. Input material: PBMCs or T cells enriched from blood (not recorded which). The CDR3 loop reads CASSLWGDSPLHF. Here the CDR3 DNA reads TGTGCCAGCAGTCTATGGGGGGATTCACCCCTCCACTTT.